These 15 T cell receptor beta chains came from one sample sequenced in a study of cytomegalovirus exposure and HLA in healthy donors. PCR used 60 Vbeta primers and 13 Jbeta primers. The table came from immunoSEQ multiplex PCR; TCRdb's copy has only in-frame clones and leaves some out. Altogether about 72,000 clones are present, 82% being singletons, with the ten largest covering roughly 2%. Source material: PBMCs. The origin of the receptors is a man in his late teens or twenties in good health and CMV-seronegative.

This clone was counted a few times. The chain uses TRBV19 and TRBJ2-2, with D maybe TRBD2 (7 bases). Germline assignment: CDR1 LNHDA and CDR2 SQIVND (reference sequence). V was shortened by 9 bases and J by 7 bases, with 21 bases between the two germline ends. The CDR3 runs to 15 residues. The CDR3 is CASRRAGALGGELFF. Here the CDR3 DNA reads TGTGCCAGCAGAAGGGCGGGGGCCCTTGGCGGGGAGCTGTTTTTT.

The gene calls are TRBV9 and TRBJ1-4, with D tentatively TRBD1 (6 bases). The CDR3 length is 15 residues. Trimming removed 5 bases from V and 5 bases from J, with 16 bases in between. Per the germline V gene, CDR1 is SGDLS and CDR2 is YYNGEE. This chain's CDR3 is CASRRGRGRNEKLFF. DNA for the CDR3: TGTGCCAGCAGGAGGGGCAGGGGACGGAATGAAAAACTGTTTTTT.

The V call is TRBV28, the J call TRBJ2-7, with TRBD1 matching 8 bases. Germline V CDR1 and CDR2: MDHEN, SYDVKM. This CDR3 is 12 amino acids long. V lost 6 bases, J lost 6 bases, and 4 bases stayed unmatched. CDR3 sequence reads: CASSLTGVEQYF. In DNA form, the CDR3 reads TGTGCCAGCAGCCTGACAGGGGTCGAGCAGTACTTC.

This clone was picked up a small number of times. The chain recombines TRBV5-4 with TRBJ1-1, with D unclear. Trimming removed 1 base at V and 2 bases at J, with 9 bases between. Per the germline V gene, CDR1 is SGHNT and CDR2 is YYREEE (reference sequence). This CDR3 comprises 14 residues. CDR3 amino acids: CASSLSVVNTEAFF. The CDR3 DNA sequence: TGTGCCAGCAGCTTGAGCGTTGTAAACACTGAAGCTTTCTTT.

This chain connects TRBV5-1 to TRBJ1-3; D is ambiguous. The V end lost 4 bases, the J end lost 4 bases, and 6 bases lay between the germline ends. The CDR3 loop spans 12 amino acids. The germline V gene encodes CDR1 SGHRS and CDR2 YFSETQ. CDR3 coding DNA: TGCGCCAGCAGCGCAACAGGAAACACCATATATTTT. Translating gives CASSATGNTIYF.

The chain has TRBV18 and TRBJ2-7; 7 bases line up with TRBD2. Germline values: CDR1 KGHSH, CDR2 LQKENI. This CDR3 region has 16 residues. The V gene end was trimmed by 3 bases and the J gene end by 3 bases; junction bases not matched to a gene: 11. CDR3 region: CASSPAGDYLGYEQYF. The DNA of the CDR3 is TGTGCCAGCTCACCCGCCGGGGACTACCTGGGCTACGAGCAGTACTTC.

The rearrangement links TRBV7-9 to TRBJ2-7; TRBD1 might be the D (5 bases). This CDR3 has 14 amino acids. Trimming stripped 4 bases from V and 2 bases from J, with 12 bases between. In germline, CDR1 is SEHNR, CDR2 FQNEAQ (reference sequence). CDR3 coding DNA: TGTGCCAGCAGCTCTCTCAGGGCCGCCTACGAGCAGTACTTC. This translates into CASSSLRAAYEQYF.

This clone was counted once. V gene TRBV29-1 combines with J gene TRBJ1-2; possibly TRBD1 for D (5 bases). Germline CDR1 and CDR2: SQVTM and ANQGSEA. With 3 bases removed from V and 8 bases from J, the gap between germline ends came to 16 bases. The CDR3 is made up of 13 amino acids. The CDR3 protein is CSVEEPGMRGYTF. The CDR3 nucleotides read TGCAGCGTTGAGGAGCCAGGGATGAGGGGCTACACCTTC.

The rearrangement links TRBV27 to TRBJ2-7; 9 bases are shared with TRBD1. From germline, CDR1 is MNHEY and CDR2 SMNVEV (reference sequence). J gave up 6 bases and V 6 bases, and 9 bases lay outside the gene matches. CDR3 length: 14 residues. The CDR3 sequence is CASRKTGGGGEQYF. In nucleotides, the CDR3 is TGTGCCAGCAGAAAAACAGGGGGCGGGGGCGAGCAGTACTTC.

This clone showed up just once. The rearrangement links TRBV7-9 to TRBJ2-7; D is possibly TRBD2 (5 bases). V was cut by 5 bases and J by 3 bases, with 11 bases left in between. Germline lookup yields CDR1 SEHNR and CDR2 FQNEAQ (reference sequence). The CDR3 has 13 residues. CDR3 loop: CASSRTAGYEQYF. The CDR3 bases are TGTGCCAGCAGCCGGACGGCGGGCTACGAGCAGTACTTC. Full variable domain (remainder filled in from reference TRBV7-9 and TRBJ2-7): DTGVSQNPRHKITKRGQNVTFRCDPISEHNRLYWYRQTLGQGPEFLTYFQNEAQLEKSRLLSDRFSAERPKGSFSTLEIQRTEQGDSAMYLCASSRTAGYEQYFGPGTRLTVT.

V and J are TRBV4-2 and TRBJ2-2; TRBD1 aligns across 9 bases. This CDR3 contains 16 residues. V was clipped by 4 bases and J by 5 bases; unmatched bases: 8. CDR1 is LGHNA, CDR2 YNFKEQ, per germline. The CDR3: CASSPKTGGLTGELFF. In DNA, the CDR3 is TGTGCCAGCAGCCCGAAAACAGGGGGCCTTACCGGGGAGCTGTTTTTT.

The gene calls are TRBV2 and TRBJ1-2; a possible D gene is TRBD1 (5 bases). CDR1 is SNHLY and CDR2 is FYNNEI in the germline V gene. CDR3 size: 15 residues. The V gene lost 0 bases and the J gene lost 4 bases, with 12 bases spanning the gap. This CDR3 is CASSEALPGIYGYTF. Written as DNA, the CDR3 is TGTGCCAGCAGTGAAGCGCTTCCAGGGATCTATGGCTACACCTTC.

Note on this clone: A read error may account for a junction end that differs from germline. The V gene is TRBV7-6, the J gene TRBJ2-3; 9 nucleotides match TRBD2. This CDR3 comprises 17 residues. CDR1 is SGHVS and CDR2 is FNYEAQ in the germline V gene. The CDR3: CVSSLGVGGGDTDTQYF. Here the CDR3 DNA reads TGTGTCAGCAGCTTAGGGGTGGGCGGGGGGGACACAGATACGCAGTATTTT.

This clone has a handful of counts. The chain couples TRBV5-1 to TRBJ1-1; D is unclear. Trimming left V 4 bases short and J 0 bases short, with 13 bases between. There are 15 residues in the CDR3. Looked up from germline, CDR1 is SGHRS and CDR2 is YFSETQ. CDR3 sequence reads: CASSPWEGVNTEAFF. CDR3 nucleotide sequence: TGCGCCAGCAGCCCCTGGGAGGGCGTGAACACTGAAGCTTTCTTT.

V usage is TRBV4-1 and J usage is TRBJ2-2; tentative D call: TRBD1 (5 bases). The CDR3 is made up of 15 amino acids. Per the germline V gene, CDR1 is MGHRA and CDR2 is YSYEKL. V was clipped by 0 bases and J by 7 bases, with 12 bases between them. Written as DNA, the CDR3 is TGCGCCAGCAGCCAAGAGGGGCGTTGGGACGGGGAGCTGTTTTTT. Its protein product is CASSQEGRWDGELFF.